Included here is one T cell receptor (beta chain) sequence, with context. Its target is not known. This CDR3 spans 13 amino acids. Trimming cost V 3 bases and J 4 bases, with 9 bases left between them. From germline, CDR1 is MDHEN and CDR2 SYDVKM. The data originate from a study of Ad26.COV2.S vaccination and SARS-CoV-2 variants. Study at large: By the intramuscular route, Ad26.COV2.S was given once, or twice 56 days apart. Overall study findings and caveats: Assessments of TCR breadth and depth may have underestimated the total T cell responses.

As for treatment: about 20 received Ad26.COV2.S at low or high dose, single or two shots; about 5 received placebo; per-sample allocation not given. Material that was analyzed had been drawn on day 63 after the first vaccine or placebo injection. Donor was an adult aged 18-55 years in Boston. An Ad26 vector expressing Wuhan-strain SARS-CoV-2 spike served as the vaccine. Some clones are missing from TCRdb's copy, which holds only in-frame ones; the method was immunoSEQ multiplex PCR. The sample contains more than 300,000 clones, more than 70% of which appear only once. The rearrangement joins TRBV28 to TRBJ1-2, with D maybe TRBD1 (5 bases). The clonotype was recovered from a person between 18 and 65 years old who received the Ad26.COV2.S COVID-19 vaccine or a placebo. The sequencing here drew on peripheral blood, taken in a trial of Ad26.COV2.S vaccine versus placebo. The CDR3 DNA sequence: TGTGCCAGCAGTTTCAAGGGACTCTATGGCTACACCTTC. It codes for CASSFKGLYGYTF.